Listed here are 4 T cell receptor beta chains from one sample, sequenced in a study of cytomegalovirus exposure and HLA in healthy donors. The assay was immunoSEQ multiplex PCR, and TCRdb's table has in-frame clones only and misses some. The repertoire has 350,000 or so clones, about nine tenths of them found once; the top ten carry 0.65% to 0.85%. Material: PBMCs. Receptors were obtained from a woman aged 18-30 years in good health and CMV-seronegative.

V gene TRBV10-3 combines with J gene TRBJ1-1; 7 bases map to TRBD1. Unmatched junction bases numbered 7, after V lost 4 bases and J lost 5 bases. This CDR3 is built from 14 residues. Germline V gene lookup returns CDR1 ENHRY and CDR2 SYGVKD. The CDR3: CAISGQGEGTEAFF. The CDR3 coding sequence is TGTGCCATCAGTGGACAGGGTGAGGGGACTGAAGCTTTCTTT.

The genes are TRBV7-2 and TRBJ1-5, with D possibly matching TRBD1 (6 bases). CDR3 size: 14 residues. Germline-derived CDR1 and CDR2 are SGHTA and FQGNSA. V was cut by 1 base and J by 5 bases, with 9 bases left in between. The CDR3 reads CASSLGQAHQPQHF. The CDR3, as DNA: TGTGCCAGCAGCTTAGGACAGGCCCATCAGCCCCAGCATTTT.

DNA of the CDR3: TGTGCCAGCAGGGAAGGGGCGAATCAGCCCCAGCATTTT. Amino acids: CASREGANQPQHF. The rearrangement uses TRBV6-5 and TRBJ1-5; tentative D call: TRBD1 (5 bases). Germline V gene sequence: CDR1 MNHEY, CDR2 SVGAGI. V dropped 6 bases and J dropped 4 bases, with 10 bases sitting between them. The CDR3 extends over 13 amino acids.

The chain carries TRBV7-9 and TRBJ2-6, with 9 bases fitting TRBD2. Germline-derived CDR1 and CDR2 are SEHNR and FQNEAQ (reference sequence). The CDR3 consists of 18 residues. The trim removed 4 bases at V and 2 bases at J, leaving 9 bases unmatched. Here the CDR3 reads CASSSLSGSGPGANVLTF. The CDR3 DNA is TGTGCCAGCAGCTCCCTTAGCGGGAGTGGGCCTGGGGCCAACGTCCTGACTTTC.